This T cell receptor (beta chain) originates from a study of tumor-infiltrating lymphocytes in primary liver carcinoma. Study results and caveats: Tumor region pairs showed greater overlap than either tumor-adjacent or tumor-blood pairs did.

RNA was extracted from whole blood without cell sorting, alongside germline DNA. With chronic HBV infection, the patients were also treatment-naive. On this clonotype: Its antigen is unidentified. A much larger clone lies a single base off, so this may be a read error.

The investigators made TCR beta cDNA from around 540 ng total RNA, using a constant-region primer. Amplification in three nested multiplex PCR rounds with slightly modified ARM-PCR gave rise to TCR beta libraries. Rounds one and two of PCR, each of approximately 11 cycles, were primed with TRBV1-TRBV30 forward primers and a C-beta reverse primer. TCRdb fed the multiplex PCR reads into MiXCR, producing one record per CDR3 protein. The sample contains almost 200,000 distinct CDR3 sequences, around three fifths of which appear only once. The germline CDR1 and CDR2 sequences are MNHEY and SVGAGI. V lost 7 bases to trimming and J lost 4 bases, with 17 bases between them. This CDR3 region has 15 residues.

This chain uses TRBV6-5 with TRBJ1-5; a weak D match, TRBD1 (6 bases). The clonotype originates from a woman aged 55-69 years with primary liver carcinoma and hepatitis B virus infection. The specimen was peripheral blood. The CDR3 spells CASNSGQNSNQPQHF. The CDR3 coding sequence is TGTGCCAGCAACTCCGGACAGAACTCGAATCAGCCCCAGCATTTT.